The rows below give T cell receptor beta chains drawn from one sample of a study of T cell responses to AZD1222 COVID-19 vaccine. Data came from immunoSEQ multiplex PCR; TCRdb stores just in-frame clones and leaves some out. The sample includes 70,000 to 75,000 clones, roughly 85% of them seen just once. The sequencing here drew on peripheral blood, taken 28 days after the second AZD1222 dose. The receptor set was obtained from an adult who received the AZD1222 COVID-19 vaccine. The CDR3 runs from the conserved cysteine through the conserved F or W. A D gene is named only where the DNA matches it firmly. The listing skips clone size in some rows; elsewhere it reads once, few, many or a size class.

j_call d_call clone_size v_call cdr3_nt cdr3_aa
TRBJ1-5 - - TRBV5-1 TGCGCCAGCAGCCCGGGGGGGGAAATGAGGCAGCCCCAGCATTTT CASSPGGEMRQPQHF
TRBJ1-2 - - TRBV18 TGTGCCAGCTCACCATCGGGGGTCCCTGGTGACTATGGCTACACCTTC CASSPSGVPGDYGYTF
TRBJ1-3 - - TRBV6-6 TGTGCCAGCAGTTACTCTCTCGGAAACACCATATATTTT CASSYSLGNTIYF
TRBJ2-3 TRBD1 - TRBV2 TGTGCCAGCAGGTCAGGGGGCGGCACAGATACGCAGTATTTT CASRSGGGTDTQYF
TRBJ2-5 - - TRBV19 TGTGCCAGTAGTATATGGGCGGAACAAGAGACCCAGTACTTC CASSIWAEQETQYF
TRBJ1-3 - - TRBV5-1 TGCGCCAGCAGCCCCGAGGTTGGAAACACCATATATTTT CASSPEVGNTIYF
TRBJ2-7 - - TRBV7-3 TGTGCCAGCAGCCAGACTGGGAGCTCCTACGAGCAGTACTTC CASSQTGSSYEQYF
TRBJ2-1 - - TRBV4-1 TGCGCCAGCAGCCAAGCGGGGACTGGCAATGAGCAGTTCTTC CASSQAGTGNEQFF
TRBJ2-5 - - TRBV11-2 TGTGCCAGCAGCTTGGATCGGGAGACCCAGTACTTC CASSLDRETQYF
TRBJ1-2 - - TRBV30 TGTGCCTGGCTACAAGAGAACTATGGCTACACCTTC CAWLQENYGYTF
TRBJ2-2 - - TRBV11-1 TGTGCCAGCAGCTTAGCGCTCACCGGGGAGCTGTTTTTT CASSLALTGELFF
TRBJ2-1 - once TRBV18 TGTGCCAGCTCACCATCCCCCGCTACTTACAATGAGCAGTTCTTC CASSPSPATYNEQFF
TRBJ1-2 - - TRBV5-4 TGTGCCAGCAGCACGCAGAATAACTATGGCTACACCTTC CASSTQNNYGYTF
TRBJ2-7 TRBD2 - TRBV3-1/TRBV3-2 TGTGCCAGCAGCCAAGGGGTGGGAGGGCCTTACGAGCAGTACTTC CASSQGVGGPYEQYF
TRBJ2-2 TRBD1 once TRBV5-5 TGTGCCAGCGGGACAGCGAACACCGGGGAGCTGTTTTTT CASGTANTGELFF
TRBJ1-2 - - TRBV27 TGTGCCAGCAGTTCTAGTGACGGCTATGGCTACACCTTC CASSSSDGYGYTF
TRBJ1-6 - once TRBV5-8 TGTGCCAGCAGCGCCTGGACAGATAATTCACCCCTCCACTTT CASSAWTDNSPLHF
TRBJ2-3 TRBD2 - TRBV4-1 TGCGCCAGCAGCCAAGGGACTAGCGGGAACACAGATACGCAGTATTTT CASSQGTSGNTDTQYF
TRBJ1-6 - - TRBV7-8 TGTGCCAGCAACAGTGGAGAACGGGCAGGGATTTATAGTAATTCACCCCTCCACTTT CASNSGERAGIYSNSPLHF